A selection of T cell receptor beta chains follows, all from one sample in a study of technical replicates of blood from a few donors. Profiled with immunoSEQ multiplex PCR; TCRdb holds only in-frame clones, not every one. This table holds tens of thousands of clones, less than 96% found once. Sequences were obtained from T cells isolated from PBMCs. These receptors originate from a human donor in good health. The CDR3 runs from the conserved cysteine through the conserved F or W.

v_gene,j_gene,len,CDR3aa
TRBV7-6,TRBJ2-1,17,CASSPKLLAESYNEQFF
TRBV19,TRBJ2-7,13,CASSISRSYEQYF
TRBV7-9,TRBJ2-7,13,CASSHGLSYEQYF
TRBV4-1,TRBJ2-7,15,CASSLRQTVHYEQYF
TRBV2,TRBJ1-1,12,CASSEGLIEAFF
TRBV5-4,TRBJ2-5,14,CASSSLGGHETQYF
TRBV28,TRBJ1-1,18,CASSGLTRVQGKSAEAFF
TRBV2,TRBJ1-2,15,CASSNPGQGDYGYTF
TRBV5-6,TRBJ2-1,13,CASAPPGDTEQFF
TRBV11-2,TRBJ2-7,15,CASSPPGLAGFEQYF
TRBV9,TRBJ2-1,15,CASSGGGTVYNEQFF
TRBV4-1,.,15,CASSQGVNSGYEQYF
TRBV9,TRBJ2-2,16,CASTEGQGYLAGELFF
TRBV9,TRBJ1-1,15,CASSVEGRVDTEAFF
TRBV9,TRBJ2-7,14,CASSKGQGTYEQYF
TRBV5-1,TRBJ1-1,14,CASSFTGVSTEAFF
TRBV9,TRBJ1-3,14,CASSETGVGNTIYF
TRBV5-1,TRBJ1-1,16,CASSSAYRGTNTEAFF
TRBV7-8,TRBJ2-1,17,CASMILRIRREGNEQFF
TRBV19,TRBJ2-1,13,CASELAGRNEQFF
TRBV4-1,TRBJ2-7,15,CASSQEGTGGYEQYF
TRBV29-1,TRBJ2-2,16,CSVGGIKTGNTGELFF
TRBV29-1,TRBJ1-2,11,CSATDNYGYTF
TRBV30,TRBJ2-5,12,CAWTGGGETQYF
TRBV4-3,TRBJ2-7,14,CASSQESAGYEQYF
TRBV2,TRBJ2-7,16,CASSESGLKSSYEQYF
TRBV7-2,TRBJ1-2,15,CASSSSDRGLWGYTF
TRBV6-1,TRBJ2-3,15,CASSLPSLSTDTQYF
TRBV10-3,TRBJ2-2,16,CAIKGTSGTNTGELFF
TRBV11-3,TRBJ1-1,16,CASSLLFRTANTEAFF
TRBV5-1,TRBJ2-1,15,CASSLGSGRMGEQFF
TRBV10-3,TRBJ2-7,16,CAISELAGARSYEQYF
TRBV6-5,TRBJ2-1,15,CASSYGERAYNEQFF
TRBV6-5,TRBJ2-7,16,CASSSSRGVDRDEQYF
TRBV28,TRBJ1-5,14,CASSLVQSNQPQHF
TRBV4-3,TRBJ1-5,13,CASSQNRFQPQHF
TRBV30,TRBJ1-5,13,CAWSQQGNQPQHF
TRBV18,TRBJ1-1,16,CASSPGKQQGANEAFF
TRBV6-5,TRBJ2-3,16,CASSYLGGGRTDTQYF
TRBV25-1,TRBJ1-4,16,CASSEFIRTGHEKLFF
TRBV28,TRBJ2-7,14,CASSFASGPYEQYF
TRBV7-9,TRBJ2-3,16,CASSLVQRDGTDTQYF
TRBV27,TRBJ2-5,13,CASSGQGMETQYF
TRBV10-1,TRBJ1-1,14,CASSETKRFTEAFF
TRBV19,TRBJ2-2,20,CASSPQLTGLAGSNTGELFF
TRBV4-2,TRBJ1-2,15,CASSPMAGGTYGYTF
TRBV19,TRBJ1-4,14,CASSTGGQGEKLFF
TRBV19,TRBJ1-3,16,CASSIPGASSGNTIYF
TRBV27,TRBJ2-3,16,CASSPSAGAFTDTQYF
TRBV7-8,TRBJ2-7,14,CASSLRGKGGEQYF
TRBV7-9,TRBJ2-5,13,CASSMDTQETQYF
TRBV9,TRBJ2-2,16,CASSGYRGQNTGELFF
TRBV9,TRBJ1-1,14,CASSAPPMNTEAFF
TRBV5-1,TRBJ1-1,14,CASSPRQGPGEAFF
TRBV11-2,TRBJ2-7,15,CASIRLAGLSYEQYF